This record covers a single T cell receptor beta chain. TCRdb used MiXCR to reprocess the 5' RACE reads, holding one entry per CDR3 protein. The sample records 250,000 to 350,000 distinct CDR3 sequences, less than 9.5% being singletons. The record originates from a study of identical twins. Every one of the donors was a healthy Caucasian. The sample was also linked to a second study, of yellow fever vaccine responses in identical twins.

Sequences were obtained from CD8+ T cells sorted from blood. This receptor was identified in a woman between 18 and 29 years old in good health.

CDR3 in amino acids: CASSQDSSLSSYNEQFF. In DNA, the CDR3 is TGCGCCAGCAGCCAAGATTCTAGTCTCAGCTCCTACAATGAGCAGTTCTTC. This chain links TRBV4-3 with TRBJ2-1; no firm D call. Germline V gene data show CDR1 as LGHNA and CDR2 as YSLEER. Trimming took off 0 bases at V and 0 bases at J, with 12 bases between the two ends. The CDR3 runs 17 residues.